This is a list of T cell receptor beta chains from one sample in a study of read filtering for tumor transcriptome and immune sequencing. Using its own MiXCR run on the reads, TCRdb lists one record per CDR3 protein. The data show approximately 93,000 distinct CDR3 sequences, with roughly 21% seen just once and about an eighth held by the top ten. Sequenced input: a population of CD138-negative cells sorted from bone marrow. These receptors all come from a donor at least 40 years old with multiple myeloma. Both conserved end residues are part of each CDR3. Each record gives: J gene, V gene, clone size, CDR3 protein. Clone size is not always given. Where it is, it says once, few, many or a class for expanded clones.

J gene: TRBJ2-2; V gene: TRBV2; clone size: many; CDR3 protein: CASRRGIPGELFF
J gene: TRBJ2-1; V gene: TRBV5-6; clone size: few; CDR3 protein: CASSLGMGAGVYNEQFF
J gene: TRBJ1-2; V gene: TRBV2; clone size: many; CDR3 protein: CASRHRESYGYTF
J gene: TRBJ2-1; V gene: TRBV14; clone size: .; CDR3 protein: CASSRYNELFF
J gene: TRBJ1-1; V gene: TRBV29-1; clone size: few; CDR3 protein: CSVEVYGLRDTEAFF
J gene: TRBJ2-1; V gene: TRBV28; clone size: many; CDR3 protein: CASILDGVRNEQFF
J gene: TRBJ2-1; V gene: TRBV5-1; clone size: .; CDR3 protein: CASSSISGGLFSYNEQFF
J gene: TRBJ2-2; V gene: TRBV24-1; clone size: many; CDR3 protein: CATSAQGGRNTGELFF
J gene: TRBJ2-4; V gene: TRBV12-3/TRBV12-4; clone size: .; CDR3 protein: CASSLARGGAESVKNIQYF
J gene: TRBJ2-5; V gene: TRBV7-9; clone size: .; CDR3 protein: CASSSRAGGIATQYF
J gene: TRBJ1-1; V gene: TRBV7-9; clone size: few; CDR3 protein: CASSQQGASTEAFF
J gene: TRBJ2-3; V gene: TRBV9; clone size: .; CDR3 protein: CASSVFSGGTDTQYF
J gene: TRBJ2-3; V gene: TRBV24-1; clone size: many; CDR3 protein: CATSGVIVGTQYF
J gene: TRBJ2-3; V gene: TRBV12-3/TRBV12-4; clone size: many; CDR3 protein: CASSFTGTRADTQYF
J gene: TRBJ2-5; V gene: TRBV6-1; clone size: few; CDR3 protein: CASIKNYQETQYF
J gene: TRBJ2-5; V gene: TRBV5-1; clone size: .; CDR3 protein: CASSLVAGGVQETQYF
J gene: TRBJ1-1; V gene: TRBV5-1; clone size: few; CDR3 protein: CASSSAVSGSTEAFF
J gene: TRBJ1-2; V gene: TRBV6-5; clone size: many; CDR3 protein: CASGSIPNYGYTF
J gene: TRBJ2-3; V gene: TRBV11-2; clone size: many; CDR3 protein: CASSPTTGTPTDTQYF
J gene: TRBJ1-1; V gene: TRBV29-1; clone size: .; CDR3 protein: CSAEVETNTEAFF
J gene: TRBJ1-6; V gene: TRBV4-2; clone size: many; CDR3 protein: CASSQEYFLGSSPLHF
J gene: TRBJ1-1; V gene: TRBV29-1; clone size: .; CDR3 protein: CSVEARALMNTEAFF
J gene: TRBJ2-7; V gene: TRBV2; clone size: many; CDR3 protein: CASSGATATYEQYF
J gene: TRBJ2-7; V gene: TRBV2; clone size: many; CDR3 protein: CASSEGTSYEQYF
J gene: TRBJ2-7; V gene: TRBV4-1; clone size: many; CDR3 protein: CASSQETTGPYEQYF
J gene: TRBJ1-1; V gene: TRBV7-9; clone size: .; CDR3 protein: CASSHTLEAFF
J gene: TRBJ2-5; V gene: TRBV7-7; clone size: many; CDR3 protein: CASSLSGRRETQYF
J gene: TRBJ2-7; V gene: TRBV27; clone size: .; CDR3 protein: CASGWTGPEGEQYF
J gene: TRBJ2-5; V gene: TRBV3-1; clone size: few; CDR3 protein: CASSQAGGQETQYF
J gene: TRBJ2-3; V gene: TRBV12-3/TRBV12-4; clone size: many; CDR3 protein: CASSFRVDTQYF
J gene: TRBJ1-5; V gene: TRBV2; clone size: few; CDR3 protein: CASSGEQSNQPQHF
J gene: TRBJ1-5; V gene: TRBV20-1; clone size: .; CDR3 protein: CSARGAAGNQSQHF
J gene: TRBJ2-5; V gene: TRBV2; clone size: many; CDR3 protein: CASILTSGVETQYF
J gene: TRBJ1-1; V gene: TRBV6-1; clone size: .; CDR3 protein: CASSGVRNTETFF
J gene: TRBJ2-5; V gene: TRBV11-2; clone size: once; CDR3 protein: CASSLSGGPQETQYF
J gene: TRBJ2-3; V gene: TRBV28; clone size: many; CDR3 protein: CASTAGPDTQYF
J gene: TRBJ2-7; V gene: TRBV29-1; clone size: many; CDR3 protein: CSARRTDSYEQYF